This TCR beta chain was documented in a study of immune characterization of retroperitoneal liposarcoma. TCRdb fed the PCR reads into MiXCR, producing one record per CDR3 protein. The table lists 2,700 or so distinct CDR3 sequences, approximately 45% of them singletons. Germline CDR1 and CDR2: SGHVS and FNYEAQ. The CDR3 runs to 13 residues. V gave up 5 bases and J gave up 9 bases; unmatched junction bases: 7. The specimen was tumor tissue. The J gene is TRBJ2-5, the V gene TRBV7-6, with 9 bases identical to TRBD2. This sequence originates from a male donor with retroperitoneal liposarcoma. CDR3 nucleotides: TGTGCCAGCAGCCGGGGACTAGCCGAGGCCCAGTACTTC. Translation gives CASSRGLAEAQYF.